Listed below are T cell receptor beta chains from one sample, sequenced in a study of Tregs in tolerant kidney transplant recipients. Method: immunoSEQ multiplex PCR; TCRdb's copy keeps in-frame clones and lacks some. The sample carries 90,000 to 130,000 clones, nearly 90% recorded once. The sequenced sample was CD4+ T cells from blood, obtained before the transplant. The receptors come from a human donor who received a combined kidney and bone marrow transplant. Both conserved end residues are trimmed from each CDR3. Fields, in order: V gene, CDR3 length, CDR3 protein.

V: TRBV7-9
length: 11
CDR3: ASSSWEYHGYT

V: TRBV7-2
length: 10
CDR3: ASSFLATEAF

V: TRBV28
length: 14
CDR3: ASSPSSGRGTDTQY

V: TRBV2
length: 12
CDR3: ASTSAGGRGELF

V: TRBV23-1
length: 13
CDR3: ASSQQEGSTDTQY

V: TRBV6-6
length: 10
CDR3: ASSQGPYEQY

V: TRBV6-5
length: 12
CDR3: ASGGFSSTDTQY

V: TRBV28
length: 12
CDR3: ASKRPGGSGELF

V: TRBV6-4
length: 13
CDR3: ASSAGGLATNEQF

V: TRBV5-1
length: 12
CDR3: ASSLATGQLGSA

V: TRBV7-9
length: 14
CDR3: ASSLPGQPSNYGYT

V: TRBV14
length: 13
CDR3: ASSQDGGALHEQY

V: TRBV29-1
length: 13
CDR3: SGDGGRAAYNEQF

V: TRBV19
length: 12
CDR3: ASSISANSYEQY

V: TRBV27
length: 12
CDR3: ASSFQRGGYEQY

V: TRBV7-9
length: 11
CDR3: ASSPRGGHTIY

V: TRBV19
length: 13
CDR3: ASRTATGSSYEQY

V: TRBV28
length: 13
CDR3: ASSLGGVMNTEAF

V: TRBV5-1
length: 11
CDR3: ASRMGAQNEQF

V: TRBV28
length: 14
CDR3: ASSIPRGGAGSPLH

V: TRBV7-2
length: 14
CDR3: ASSLAGTGVGNTIY

V: TRBV11-2
length: 13
CDR3: ASSLVGGIQETQY

V: TRBV5-1
length: 15
CDR3: ASSGLAGAVGQETQY